Included here is one T cell receptor beta chain sequence, with context. Antigen specificity is unknown. These data are taken from a study of human T cells and chemical hapten exposure. The study, taken as a whole, reports: With DPC sensitization, TCRs exceeding 1 in 1000 frequency showed no change.

Each CDR3 protein gets one entry after TCRdb re-called the RACE reads with MiXCR. The table lists about 120,000 distinct CDR3 sequences, about 11% of them singletons. The CDR3 totals 15 residues. The ends were cut back, 0 bases at V and 2 bases at J, with 8 bases in the middle. Germline-derived CDR1 and CDR2 are MNHEY and SMNVEV (reference sequence). Documented time point: patch test 3, about 24 weeks after DPC sensitization. Treatment described: therapeutic diphenylcyclopropenone sensitization with weekly scalp DPC. This TCR came from a woman between 50 and 59 years old with alopecia areata. Some clones in this sample may be carry-over from other donors' samples. The chain combines TRBV27 with TRBJ2-1; D is unresolved. This material consisted of whole blood, taken in connection with sensitization to the hapten diphenylcyclopropenone (DPC). The CDR3 DNA reads as TGTGCCAGCAGTTTATCCGCTAGACCCTACAATGAGCAGTTCTTC. Protein: CASSLSARPYNEQFF.